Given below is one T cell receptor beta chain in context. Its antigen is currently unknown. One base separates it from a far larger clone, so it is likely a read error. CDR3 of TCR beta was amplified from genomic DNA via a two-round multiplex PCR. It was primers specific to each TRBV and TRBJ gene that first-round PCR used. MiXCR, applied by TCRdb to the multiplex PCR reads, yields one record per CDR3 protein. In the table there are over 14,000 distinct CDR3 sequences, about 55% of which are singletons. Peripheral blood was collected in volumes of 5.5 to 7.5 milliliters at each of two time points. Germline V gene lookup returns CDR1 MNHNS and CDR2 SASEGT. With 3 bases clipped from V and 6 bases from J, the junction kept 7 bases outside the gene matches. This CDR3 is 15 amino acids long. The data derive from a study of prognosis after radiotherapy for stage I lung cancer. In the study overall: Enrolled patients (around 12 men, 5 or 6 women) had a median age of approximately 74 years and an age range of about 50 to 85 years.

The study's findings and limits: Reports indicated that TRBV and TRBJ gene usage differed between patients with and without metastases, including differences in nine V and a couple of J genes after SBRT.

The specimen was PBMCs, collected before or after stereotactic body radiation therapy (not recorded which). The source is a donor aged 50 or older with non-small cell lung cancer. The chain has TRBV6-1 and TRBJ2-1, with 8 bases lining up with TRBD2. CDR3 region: CASSDGTRGSNEQFF. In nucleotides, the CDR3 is TGTGCCAGCAGTGACGGGACTAGAGGGAGCAATGAGCAGTTCTTC.